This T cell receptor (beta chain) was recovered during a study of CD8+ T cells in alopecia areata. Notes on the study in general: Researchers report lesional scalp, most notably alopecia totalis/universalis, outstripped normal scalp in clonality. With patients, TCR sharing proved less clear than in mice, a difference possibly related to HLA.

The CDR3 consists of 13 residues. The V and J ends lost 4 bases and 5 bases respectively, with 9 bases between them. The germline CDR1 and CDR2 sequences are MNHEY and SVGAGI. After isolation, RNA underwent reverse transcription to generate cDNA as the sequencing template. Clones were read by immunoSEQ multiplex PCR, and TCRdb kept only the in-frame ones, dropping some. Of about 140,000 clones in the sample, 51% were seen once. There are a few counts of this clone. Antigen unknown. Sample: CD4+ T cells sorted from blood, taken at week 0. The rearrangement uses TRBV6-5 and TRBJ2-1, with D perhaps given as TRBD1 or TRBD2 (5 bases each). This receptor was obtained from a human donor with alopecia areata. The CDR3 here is CASSSRGHNEQFF. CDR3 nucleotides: TGTGCCAGCAGTTCTCGGGGACACAATGAGCAGTTCTTC.